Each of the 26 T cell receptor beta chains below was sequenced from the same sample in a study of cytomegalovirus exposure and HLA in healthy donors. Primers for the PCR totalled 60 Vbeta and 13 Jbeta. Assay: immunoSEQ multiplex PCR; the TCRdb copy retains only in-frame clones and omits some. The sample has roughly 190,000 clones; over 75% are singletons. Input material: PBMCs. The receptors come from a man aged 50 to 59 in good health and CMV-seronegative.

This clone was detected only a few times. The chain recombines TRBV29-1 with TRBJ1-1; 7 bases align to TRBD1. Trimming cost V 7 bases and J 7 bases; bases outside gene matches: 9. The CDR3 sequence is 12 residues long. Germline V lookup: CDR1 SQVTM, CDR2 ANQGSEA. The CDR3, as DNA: TGCAGCGGACAGGGAATTATCGGTGAAGCTTTCTTT. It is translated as CSGQGIIGEAFF.

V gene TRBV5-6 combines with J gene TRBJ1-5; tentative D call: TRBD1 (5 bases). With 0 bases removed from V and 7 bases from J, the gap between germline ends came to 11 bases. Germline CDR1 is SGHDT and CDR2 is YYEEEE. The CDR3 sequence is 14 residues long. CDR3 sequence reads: CASSLGAGIQPQHF. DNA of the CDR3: TGTGCCAGCAGCTTGGGTGCAGGGATACAGCCCCAGCATTTT.

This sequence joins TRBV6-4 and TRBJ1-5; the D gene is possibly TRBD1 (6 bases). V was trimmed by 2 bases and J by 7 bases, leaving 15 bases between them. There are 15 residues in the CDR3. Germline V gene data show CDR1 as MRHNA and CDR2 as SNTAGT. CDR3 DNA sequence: TGTGCCAGCAGTGACGGGTTGGGGGCTCGGCAGCCCCAGCATTTT. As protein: CASSDGLGARQPQHF.

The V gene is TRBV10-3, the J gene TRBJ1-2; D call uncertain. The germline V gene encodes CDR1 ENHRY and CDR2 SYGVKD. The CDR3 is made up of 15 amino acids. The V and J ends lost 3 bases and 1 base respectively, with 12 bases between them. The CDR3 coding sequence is TGTGCCATCAGTGACACAAAGATTGTTAACTATGGCTACACCTTC. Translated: CAISDTKIVNYGYTF.

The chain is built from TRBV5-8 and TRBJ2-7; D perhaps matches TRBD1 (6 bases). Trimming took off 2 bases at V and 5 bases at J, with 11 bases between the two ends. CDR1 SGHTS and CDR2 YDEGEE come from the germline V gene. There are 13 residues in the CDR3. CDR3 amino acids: CASSFGTFDEQYF. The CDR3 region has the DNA TGTGCCAGCAGCTTCGGGACATTTGACGAGCAGTACTTC.

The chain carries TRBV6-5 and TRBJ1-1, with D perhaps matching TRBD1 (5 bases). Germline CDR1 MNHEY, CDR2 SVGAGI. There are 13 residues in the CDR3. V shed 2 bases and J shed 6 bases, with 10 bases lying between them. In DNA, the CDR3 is TGTGCCAGCAGTTACAGGGGAAGTCCTGAAGCTTTCTTT. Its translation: CASSYRGSPEAFF.

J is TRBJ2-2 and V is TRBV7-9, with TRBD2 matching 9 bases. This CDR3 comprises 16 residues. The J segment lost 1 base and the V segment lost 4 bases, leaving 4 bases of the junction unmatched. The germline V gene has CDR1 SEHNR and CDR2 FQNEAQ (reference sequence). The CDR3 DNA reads TGTGCCAGCAGCTCCTTAGCGGGGGAGAACACCGGGGAGCTGTTTTTT. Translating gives CASSSLAGENTGELFF.

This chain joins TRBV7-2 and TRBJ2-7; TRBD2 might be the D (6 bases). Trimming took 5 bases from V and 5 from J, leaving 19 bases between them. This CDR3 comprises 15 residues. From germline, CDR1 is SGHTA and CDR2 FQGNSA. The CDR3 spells CASSTPSERIHEQYF. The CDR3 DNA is TGTGCCAGCAGCACTCCTAGCGAGAGAATACACGAGCAGTACTTC.

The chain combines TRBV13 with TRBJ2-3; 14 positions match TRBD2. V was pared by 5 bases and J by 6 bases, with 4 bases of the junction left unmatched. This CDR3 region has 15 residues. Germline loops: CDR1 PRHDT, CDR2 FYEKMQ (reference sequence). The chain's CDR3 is CASSLGLAGGDTQYF. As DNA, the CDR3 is TGTGCCAGCAGCCTTGGACTAGCGGGGGGCGATACGCAGTATTTT.

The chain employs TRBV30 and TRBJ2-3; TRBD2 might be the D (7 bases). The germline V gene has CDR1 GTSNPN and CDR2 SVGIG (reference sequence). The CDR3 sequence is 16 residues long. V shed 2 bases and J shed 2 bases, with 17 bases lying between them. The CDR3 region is CAWSRGGQTPTDTQYF. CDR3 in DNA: TGTGCCTGGAGTAGGGGGGGGCAGACCCCCACAGATACGCAGTATTTT.

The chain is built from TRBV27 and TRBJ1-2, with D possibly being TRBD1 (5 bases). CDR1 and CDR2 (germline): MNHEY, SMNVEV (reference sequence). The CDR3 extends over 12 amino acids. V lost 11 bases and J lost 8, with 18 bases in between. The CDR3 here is CASQGPRGGYTF. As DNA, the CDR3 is TGTGCCTCCCAGGGTCCGCGTGGGGGCTACACCTTC.

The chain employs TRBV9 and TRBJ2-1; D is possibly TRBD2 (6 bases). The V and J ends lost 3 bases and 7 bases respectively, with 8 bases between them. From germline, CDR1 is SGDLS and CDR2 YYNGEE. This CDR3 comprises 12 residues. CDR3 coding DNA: TGTGCCAGCAGCGGTGGGGGGAATGAGCAGTTCTTC. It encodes CASSGGGNEQFF.

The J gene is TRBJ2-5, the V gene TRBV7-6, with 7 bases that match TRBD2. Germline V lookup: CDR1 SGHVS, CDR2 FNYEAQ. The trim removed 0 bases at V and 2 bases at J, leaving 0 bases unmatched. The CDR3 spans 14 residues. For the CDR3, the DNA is TGTGCCAGCAGCTTAGCGGGACTACAAGAGACCCAGTACTTC. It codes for CASSLAGLQETQYF.

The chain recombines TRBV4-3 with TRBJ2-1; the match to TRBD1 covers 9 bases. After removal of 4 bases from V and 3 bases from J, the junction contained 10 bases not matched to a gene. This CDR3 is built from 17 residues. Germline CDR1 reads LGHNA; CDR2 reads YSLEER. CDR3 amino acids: CASSPRTGAQLYNEQFF. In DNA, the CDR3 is TGCGCCAGCAGCCCTCGGACAGGGGCTCAGCTCTACAATGAGCAGTTCTTC.

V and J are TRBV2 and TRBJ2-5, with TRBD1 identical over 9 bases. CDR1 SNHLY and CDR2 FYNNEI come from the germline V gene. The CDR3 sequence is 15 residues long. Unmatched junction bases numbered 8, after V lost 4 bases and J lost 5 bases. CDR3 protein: CASSAPWDRAETQYF. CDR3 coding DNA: TGTGCCAGCAGTGCTCCCTGGGACAGGGCGGAGACCCAGTACTTC.

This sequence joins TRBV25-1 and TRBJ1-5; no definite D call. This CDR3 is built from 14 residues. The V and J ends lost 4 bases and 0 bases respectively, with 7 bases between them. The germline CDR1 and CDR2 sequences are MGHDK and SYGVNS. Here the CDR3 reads CASSVSFSNQPQHF. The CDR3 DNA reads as TGTGCCAGCAGTGTTTCCTTTAGCAATCAGCCCCAGCATTTT.

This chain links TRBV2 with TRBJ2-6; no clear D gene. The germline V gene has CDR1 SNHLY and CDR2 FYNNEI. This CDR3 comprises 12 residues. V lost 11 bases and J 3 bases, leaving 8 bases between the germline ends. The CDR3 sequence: CALRGGANVLTF. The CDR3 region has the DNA TGTGCCCTACGAGGTGGGGCCAACGTCCTGACTTTC.

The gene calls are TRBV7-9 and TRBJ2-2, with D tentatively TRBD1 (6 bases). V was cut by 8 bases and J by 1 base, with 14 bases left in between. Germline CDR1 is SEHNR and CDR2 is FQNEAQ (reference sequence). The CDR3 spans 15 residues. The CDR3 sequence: CASHSGTLNTGELFF. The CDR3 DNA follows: TGTGCCAGCCATTCCGGGACACTGAACACCGGGGAGCTGTTTTTT.

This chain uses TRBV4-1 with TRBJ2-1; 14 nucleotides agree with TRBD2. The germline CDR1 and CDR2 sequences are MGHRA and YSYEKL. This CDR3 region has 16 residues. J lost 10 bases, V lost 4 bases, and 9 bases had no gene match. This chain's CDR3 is CASSRPTSGGAREQFF. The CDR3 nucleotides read TGCGCCAGCAGCCGACCGACTAGCGGGGGGGCAAGGGAGCAGTTCTTC.

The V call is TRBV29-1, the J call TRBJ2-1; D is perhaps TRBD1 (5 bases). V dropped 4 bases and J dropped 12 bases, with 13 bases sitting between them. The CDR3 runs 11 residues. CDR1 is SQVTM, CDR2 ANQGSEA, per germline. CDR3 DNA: TGCAGCGTTGTTCAGGGAATTGGGCAGTTCTTC. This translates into CSVVQGIGQFF.

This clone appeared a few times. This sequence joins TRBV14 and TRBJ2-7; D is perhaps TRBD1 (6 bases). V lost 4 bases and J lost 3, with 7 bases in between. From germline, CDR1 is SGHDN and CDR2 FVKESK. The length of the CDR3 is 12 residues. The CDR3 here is CASSRTVYEQYF. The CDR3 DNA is TGTGCCAGCAGCCGGACAGTCTACGAGCAGTACTTC. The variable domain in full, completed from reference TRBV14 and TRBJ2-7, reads EAGVTQFPSHSVIEKGQTVTLRCDPISGHDNLYWYRRVMGKEIKFLLHFVKESKQDESGMPNNRFLAERTGGTYSTLKVQPAELEDSGVYFCASSRTVYEQYFGPGTRLTVT.

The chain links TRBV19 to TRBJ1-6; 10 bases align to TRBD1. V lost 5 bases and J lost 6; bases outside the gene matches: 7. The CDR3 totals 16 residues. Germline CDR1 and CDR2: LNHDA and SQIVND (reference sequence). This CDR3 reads CASSHGTGDGNSPLHF. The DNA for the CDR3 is TGTGCCAGTAGTCACGGGACAGGGGACGGTAATTCACCCCTCCACTTT.

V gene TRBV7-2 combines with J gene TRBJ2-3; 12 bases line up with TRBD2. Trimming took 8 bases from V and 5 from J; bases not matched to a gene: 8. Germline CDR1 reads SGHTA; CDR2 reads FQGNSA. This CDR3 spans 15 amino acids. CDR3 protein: CASGTSGGPKDTQYF. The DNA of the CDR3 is TGTGCCAGCGGAACTAGCGGGGGGCCGAAAGATACGCAGTATTTT.

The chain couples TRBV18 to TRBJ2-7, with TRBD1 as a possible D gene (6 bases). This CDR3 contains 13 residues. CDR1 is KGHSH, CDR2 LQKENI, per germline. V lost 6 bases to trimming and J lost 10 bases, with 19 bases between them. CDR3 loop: CASSPTEGVQQYF. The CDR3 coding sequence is TGTGCCAGCTCGCCTACCGAGGGGGTACAACAGTACTTC.

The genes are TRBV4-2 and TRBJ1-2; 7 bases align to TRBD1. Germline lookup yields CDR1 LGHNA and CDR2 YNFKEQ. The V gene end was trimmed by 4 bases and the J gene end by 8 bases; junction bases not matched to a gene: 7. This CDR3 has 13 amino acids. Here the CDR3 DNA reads TGTGCCAGCAGCCCCGACAGGGAAGGGGGCTACACCTTC. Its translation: CASSPDREGGYTF.

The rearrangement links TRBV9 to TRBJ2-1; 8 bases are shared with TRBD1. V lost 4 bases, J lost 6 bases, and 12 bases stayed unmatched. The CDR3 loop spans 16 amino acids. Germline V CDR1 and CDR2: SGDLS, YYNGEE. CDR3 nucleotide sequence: TGTGCCAGCAGCCCCAAGCGACAGGGGCCTGTCAATGAGCAGTTCTTC. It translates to CASSPKRQGPVNEQFF.